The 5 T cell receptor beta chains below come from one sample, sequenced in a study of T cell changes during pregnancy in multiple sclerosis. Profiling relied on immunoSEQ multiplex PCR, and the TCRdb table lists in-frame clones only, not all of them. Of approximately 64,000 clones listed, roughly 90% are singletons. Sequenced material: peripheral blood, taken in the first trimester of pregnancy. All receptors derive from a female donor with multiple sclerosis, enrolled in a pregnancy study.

This CDR3 is CASSNSPRGQYEQYF. For the CDR3, the DNA is TGTGCCAGCAGCAATAGCCCCAGGGGCCAGTACGAGCAGTACTTC. This chain links TRBV7-9 with TRBJ2-7; D possibly corresponds to TRBD1 (6 bases). The CDR3 extends over 15 amino acids. Per the germline V gene, CDR1 is SEHNR and CDR2 is FQNEAQ (reference sequence). Trimming removed 5 bases from V and 4 bases from J, with 18 bases in between.

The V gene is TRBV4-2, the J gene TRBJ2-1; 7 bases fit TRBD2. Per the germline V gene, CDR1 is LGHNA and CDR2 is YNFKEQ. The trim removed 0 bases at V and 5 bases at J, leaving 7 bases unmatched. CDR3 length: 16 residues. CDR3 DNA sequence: TGTGCCAGCAGCCAAGACCGCGGGAGAGGGGACAATGAGCAGTTCTTC. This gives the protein CASSQDRGRGDNEQFF.

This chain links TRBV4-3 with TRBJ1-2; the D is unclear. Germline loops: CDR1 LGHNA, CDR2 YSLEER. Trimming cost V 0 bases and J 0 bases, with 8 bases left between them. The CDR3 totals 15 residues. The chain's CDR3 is CASSQEYSANYGYTF. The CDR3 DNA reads TGCGCCAGCAGCCAAGAATACAGTGCTAACTATGGCTACACCTTC.

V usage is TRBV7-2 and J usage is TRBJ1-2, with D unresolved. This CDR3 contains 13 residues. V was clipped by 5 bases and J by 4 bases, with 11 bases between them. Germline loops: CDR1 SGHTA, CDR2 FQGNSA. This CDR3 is CASSPTGSYGYTF. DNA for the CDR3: TGTGCCAGCAGCCCAACGGGTTCCTATGGCTACACCTTC. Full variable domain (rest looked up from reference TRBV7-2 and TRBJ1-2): GAGVSQSPSNKVTEKGKDVELRCDPISGHTALYWYRQSLGQGLEFLIYFQGNSAPDKSGLPSDRFSAERTGGSVSTLTIQRTQQEDSAVYLCASSPTGSYGYTFGSGTRLTVV.

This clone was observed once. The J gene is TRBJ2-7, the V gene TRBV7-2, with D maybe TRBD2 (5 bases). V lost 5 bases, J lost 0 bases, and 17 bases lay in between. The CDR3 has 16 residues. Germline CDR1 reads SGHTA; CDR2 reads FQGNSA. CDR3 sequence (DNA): TGTGCCAGCAGCCTCGACTACTCAGAGCGCTCCTACGAGCAGTACTTC. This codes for CASSLDYSERSYEQYF.